This T cell receptor (beta chain) was identified during a study of blood T cells in healthy people across ages. Next came a second PCR, run for roughly 7 to 12 cycles, which used a sample-barcoded 5' primer along with a J-beta primer mix. TCRdb used MiXCR to reprocess the 5' RACE reads, holding one entry per CDR3 protein. The sample holds 1.2 million to 1.5 million distinct CDR3 sequences, almost 60% seen once. V was clipped by 1 base and J by 0 bases, with 10 bases between them. The CDR3 contains 15 residues. Germline assignment: CDR1 DFQATT and CDR2 SNEGSKA (reference sequence). This clonotype originated in a man aged 18 to 29 in good health. The chain uses TRBV20-1 and TRBJ2-1; D is undetermined. The source material was blood. CDR3 in amino acids: CSARGHLSSYNEQFF. For the CDR3, the DNA is TGCAGTGCTAGAGGGCATCTTAGCTCCTACAATGAGCAGTTCTTC.